The present TCR beta chain was sequenced within a study of blood T cell repertoires in COVID-19. Study-wide background: COVID-19 samples, acute and convalescent, were from the United States, Italy and Spain.

In the original processing: Amplification from reference gene primers served as the basis for estimated nucleated cell counts. Assay: immunoSEQ multiplex PCR; the TCRdb copy retains only in-frame clones and omits some. That table supplies the V and J calls and clone size; D and trimming were determined from the DNA. The profile shows 28,000 or so clones, about 85% of them singletons. The V gene lost 2 bases and the J gene lost 8 bases, with 15 bases spanning the gap. CDR1 SNHLY and CDR2 FYNNEI come from the germline V gene. CDR3 length: 14 amino acids. This clonotype was sampled from an older man with acute or convalescent COVID-19. The chain is built from TRBV2 and TRBJ1-1; D is possibly TRBD1 (5 bases). Sequencing was done on a sample of peripheral blood. The CDR3 DNA reads as TGTGCCAGCAGTGAAAAGAATTTGGGGGGGGAAGCTTTCTTT. Protein sequence: CASSEKNLGGEAFF.